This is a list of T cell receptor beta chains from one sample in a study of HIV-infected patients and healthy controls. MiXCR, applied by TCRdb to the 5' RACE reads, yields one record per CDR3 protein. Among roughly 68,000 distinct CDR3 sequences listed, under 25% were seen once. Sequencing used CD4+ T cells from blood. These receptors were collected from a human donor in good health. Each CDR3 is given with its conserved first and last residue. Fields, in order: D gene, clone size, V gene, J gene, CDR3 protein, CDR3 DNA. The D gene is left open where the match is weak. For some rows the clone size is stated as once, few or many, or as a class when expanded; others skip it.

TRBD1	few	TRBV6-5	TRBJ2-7	CASSESGTGVYEQYF	TGTGCCAGCAGCGAATCCGGGACAGGGGTCTACGAGCAGTACTTC
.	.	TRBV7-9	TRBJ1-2	CASSPQSFYGYTF	TGTGCCAGCAGCCCCCAAAGTTTCTATGGCTACACCTTC
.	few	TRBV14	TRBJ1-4	CASSQGAGKLFF	TGTGCCAGCAGCCAAGGGGCAGGGAAACTGTTTTTT
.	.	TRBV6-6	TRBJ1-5	CAVGASNQPQHF	TGTGCGGTAGGGGCGAGCAATCAGCCCCAGCATTTT
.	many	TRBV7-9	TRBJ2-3	CASSLWTPSTDTQYF	TGTGCCAGCAGCTTGTGGACACCAAGCACAGATACGCAGTATTTT
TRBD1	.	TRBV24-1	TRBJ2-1	CATSRDRVVESSYNEQFF	TGTGCCACCAGCCGGGACAGGGTCGTTGAGAGCTCCTACAATGAGCAGTTCTTC
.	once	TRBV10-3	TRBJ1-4	CAISVGGTINEKLFF	TGTGCCATCAGTGTAGGGGGTACCATCAATGAAAAACTGTTTTTT
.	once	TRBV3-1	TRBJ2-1	CASSRGLSYNEQFF	TGTGCCAGCAGCCGCGGACTATCCTACAATGAGCAGTTCTTC
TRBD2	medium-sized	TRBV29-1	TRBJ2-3	CSVGGGADTQYF	TGCAGCGTCGGGGGGGGCGCAGATACGCAGTATTTT
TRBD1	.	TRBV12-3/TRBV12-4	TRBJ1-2	CASSRQGAHGYTF	TGTGCCAGCAGTCGACAGGGGGCACATGGCTACACCTTC
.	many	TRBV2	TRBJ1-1	CASSSYRDYTEAFF	TGTGCCAGCAGCTCCTATCGGGACTACACTGAAGCTTTCTTT
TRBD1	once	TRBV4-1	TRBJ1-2	CASSHLTGTGYGYTF	TGCGCCAGCAGCCATCTAACCGGGACAGGTTATGGCTACACCTTC
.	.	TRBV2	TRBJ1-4	CASRATGIPGSEKLFF	TGTGCCAGCAGGGCTACAGGCATCCCCGGGAGTGAAAAACTGTTTTTT
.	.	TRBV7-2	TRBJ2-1	CASSLRVVNEQFF	TGTGCCAGCAGCTTAAGAGTTGTCAATGAGCAGTTCTTC
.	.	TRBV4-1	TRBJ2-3	CASSQPGGLARRTSTDTQYF	TGCGCCAGCAGCCAACCGGGTGGCCTAGCAAGGAGAACTAGCACAGATACGCAGTATTTT
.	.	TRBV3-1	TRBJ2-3	CASSQVSRKRADTQYF	TGTGCCAGCAGCCAAGTCTCCCGGAAGAGGGCAGATACGCAGTATTTT
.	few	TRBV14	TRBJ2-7	CASSQRGSRWYEQYF	TGTGCCAGCAGCCAAAGGGGGTCTAGATGGTACGAGCAGTACTTC
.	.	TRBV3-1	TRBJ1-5	CASSQEEGPPQHF	TGTGCCAGCAGCCAAGAAGAGGGGCCGCCCCAGCATTTT
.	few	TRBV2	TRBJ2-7	CASSEAGRIEYF	TGTGCCAGCAGTGAAGCAGGGCGGATTGAGTACTTC
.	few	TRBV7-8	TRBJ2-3	CASSLARLTTDTQYF	TGTGCCAGCAGCTTAGCCCGGTTAACTACAGATACGCAGTATTTT
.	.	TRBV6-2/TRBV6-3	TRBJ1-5	CASSYRPNTASNQPQHF	TGTGCCAGCAGTTACAGACCCAATACGGCAAGCAATCAGCCCCAGCATTTT
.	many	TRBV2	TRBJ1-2	CASSDGGTYGYTF	TGTGCCAGCAGTGATGGGGGGACCTATGGCTACACCTTC
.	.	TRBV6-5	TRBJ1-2	CASSSGPGPNYGYTF	TGTGCCAGCAGTTCCGGCCCCGGTCCTAACTATGGCTACACCTTC
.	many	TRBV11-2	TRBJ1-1	CASSLLSEAFF	TGTGCCAGCAGCTTATTATCAGAAGCTTTCTTT
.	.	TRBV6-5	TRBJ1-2	CASARDRSSYGYTF	TGTGCCAGCGCACGAGACAGGTCGAGCTATGGCTACACCTTC
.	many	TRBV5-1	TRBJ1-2	CASSLAAVNYGYTF	TGCGCCAGCAGCTTGGCCGCAGTCAACTATGGCTACACCTTC
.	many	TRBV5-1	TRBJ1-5	CASSLGYGGSPNQPQHF	TGCGCCAGCAGCTTGGGGTACGGGGGTTCCCCTAATCAGCCCCAGCATTTT
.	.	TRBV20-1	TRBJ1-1	CSARRTDINTEAFF	TGCAGTGCTAGAAGGACAGACATAAACACTGAAGCTTTCTTT
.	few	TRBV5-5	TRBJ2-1	CASSLAWDSNEQFF	TGTGCCAGCAGCTTGGCGTGGGATAGTAATGAGCAGTTCTTC
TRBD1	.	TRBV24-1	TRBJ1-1	CATSDRTGTAEAFF	TGTGCCACCAGTGATCGGACAGGTACCGCTGAAGCTTTCTTT
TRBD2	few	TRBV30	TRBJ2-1	CAWRVGRRSYNEQFF	TGTGCCTGGAGGGTCGGGAGGCGCTCCTACAATGAGCAGTTCTTC
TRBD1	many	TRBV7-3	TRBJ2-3	CASSLMSPGGTDTQYF	TGTGCCAGCAGCTTAATGTCGCCAGGGGGAACAGATACGCAGTATTTT
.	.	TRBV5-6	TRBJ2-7	CASSLRSGLGNEQYF	TGTGCCAGCAGCTTGAGGTCTGGGCTTGGGAACGAGCAGTACTTC
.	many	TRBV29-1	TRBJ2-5	CSAGPQETQYF	TGCAGCGCCGGTCCACAAGAGACCCAGTACTTC
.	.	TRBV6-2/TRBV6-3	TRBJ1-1	CASRDVGPGTEAFF	TGTGCCAGCCGGGATGTAGGGCCGGGCACTGAAGCTTTCTTT
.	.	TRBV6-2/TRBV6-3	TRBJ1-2	CASNHQAGHRYGYTF	TGTGCCAGCAACCACCAAGCGGGACACCGATATGGCTACACCTTC
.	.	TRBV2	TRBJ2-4	CASSEGKTQSVKNIQYF	TGTGCCAGCAGTGAAGGGAAAACTCAGAGCGTCAAAAACATTCAGTACTTC
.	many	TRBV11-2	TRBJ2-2	CASSLARVDAGELFF	TGTGCCAGCAGCTTAGCCAGGGTTGATGCCGGGGAGCTGTTTTTT
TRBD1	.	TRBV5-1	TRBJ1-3	CASSLERPRGPFLPPSGNTIYF	TGCGCCAGCAGCTTGGAACGTCCCAGGGGGCCGTTTTTACCCCCCTCTGGAAACACCATATATTTT
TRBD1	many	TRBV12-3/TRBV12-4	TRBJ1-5	CASSLAAGTGGHQPQHF	TGTGCCAGCAGTTTAGCAGCCGGGACAGGGGGCCATCAGCCCCAGCATTTT
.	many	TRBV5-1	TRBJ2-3	CASSLAGGSAADTQYF	TGCGCCAGCAGCTTGGCCGGGGGTTCTGCAGCAGATACGCAGTATTTT
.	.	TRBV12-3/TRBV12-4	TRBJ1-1	CASRGRVKAFF	TGTGCCAGCAGGGGACGGGTGAAAGCTTTCTTT
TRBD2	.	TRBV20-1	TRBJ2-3	CSARGATSGSSGTDTQYF	TGCAGTGCTAGAGGGGCGACTAGCGGGAGCTCGGGCACAGATACGCAGTATTTT
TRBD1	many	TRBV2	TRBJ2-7	CASSRTGAYEQYF	TGTGCCAGCAGCCGGACAGGCGCCTACGAGCAGTACTTC
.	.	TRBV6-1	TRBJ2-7	CASSEGQIPSYEQYF	TGTGCCAGCAGTGAAGGACAGATCCCCTCCTACGAGCAGTACTTC
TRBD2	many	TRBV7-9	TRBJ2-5	CASSLVPSGGQETQYF	TGTGCCAGCAGCTTAGTACCTAGCGGGGGCCAAGAGACCCAGTACTTC
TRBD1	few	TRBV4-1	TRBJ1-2	CASSREDRGVNYGYTF	TGCGCCAGCAGCCGGGAGGACAGGGGAGTAAACTATGGCTACACCTTC
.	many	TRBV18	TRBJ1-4	CASSPTPGEKLFF	TGTGCCAGCTCACCGACACCAGGGGAAAAACTGTTTTTT
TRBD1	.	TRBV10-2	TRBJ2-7	CASRIYRDSYEQYF	TGCGCCAGCAGGATCTACCGGGACAGCTACGAGCAGTACTTC
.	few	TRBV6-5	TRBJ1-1	CASSPLGGRRATEAFF	TGTGCCAGCAGTCCGTTGGGGGGGCGACGGGCAACTGAAGCTTTCTTT
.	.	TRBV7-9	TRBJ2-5	CASSFVEGVETQYF	TGTGCCAGCAGCTTTGTGGAAGGCGTAGAGACCCAGTACTTC
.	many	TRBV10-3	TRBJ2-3	CAISAVGGGADTQYF	TGTGCCATCAGTGCCGTGGGAGGCGGGGCAGATACGCAGTATTTT
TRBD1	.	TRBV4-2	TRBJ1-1	CASSQDRDRNTEAFF	TGTGCCAGCAGCCAAGACAGGGACAGGAACACTGAAGCTTTCTTT